The 7 T cell receptor beta chains below come from one sample, sequenced in a study of shared clonotypes between healthy human individuals. Libraries were prepared by immunoSEQ multiplex PCR; TCRdb keeps only in-frame clonotypes and omits some of them. The repertoire holds more than 550,000 clones, with 90% as singletons. Input material: memory CD8+ T cells from PBMCs. Subset here: CD45RO+ cells pooled with CCR7-negative TemRA cells. The receptor source for this set is a man between 18 and 35 years old in good health. Some clones in this sample may be carry-over from other donors' samples.

This clone was recorded once. The sample has other DNA sequences that encode this CDR3 too. The chain couples TRBV6-5 to TRBJ2-1, with a possible D match to TRBD2 (5 bases). Germline CDR1 reads MNHEY; CDR2 reads SVGAGI. The CDR3 loop spans 15 amino acids. The V end was cut by 0 bases, the J end by 0 bases, with 6 bases between. The CDR3 coding sequence is TGTGCCAGCAGTTACTCGGGGAGCTCCTACAATGAGCAGTTCTTC. Amino acid sequence: CASSYSGSSYNEQFF.

As concerns this clone: Other nucleotide sequences in the sample specify the same CDR3. The J gene is TRBJ1-5, the V gene TRBV9, with unresolved D. V lost 4 bases and J 0 bases, leaving 8 bases between the germline ends. This CDR3 contains 14 residues. Germline CDR1 is SGDLS and CDR2 is YYNGEE. This chain's CDR3 is CASSPTYSNQPQHF. The CDR3 DNA follows: TGTGCCAGCAGCCCAACGTATAGCAATCAGCCCCAGCATTTT.

The CDR3 loop reads CSVIFSGELFF. Written as DNA, the CDR3 is TGCAGCGTCATCTTCTCCGGGGAGCTGTTTTTT. V gene TRBV29-1 combines with J gene TRBJ2-2; D call uncertain. Deletions cut 6 bases from V and 6 bases from J, with 8 bases between. This CDR3 spans 11 amino acids. CDR1 is SQVTM, CDR2 ANQGSEA, per germline.

The gene calls are TRBV10-3 and TRBJ2-1; TRBD2 agrees at 16 bases. Germline CDR1 and CDR2: ENHRY and SYGVKD. The CDR3 has 18 amino acids. The ends lost 1 base at V and 8 bases at J; junction bases unmatched: 8. This chain's CDR3 is CAISEFTGTSGREHEQFF. The CDR3 coding sequence is TGTGCCATCAGTGAGTTTACCGGGACTAGCGGGAGGGAGCATGAGCAGTTCTTC.

This clone was counted once. CDR3 DNA: TGTGCCAGCAGCTTGGTACACGGGTTTTCATCGGTGCCCCAGCATTTT. Translation gives CASSLVHGFSSVPQHF. This sequence joins TRBV5-5 and TRBJ1-5; D remains unclear. Germline CDR1 reads SGHKS; CDR2 reads YYEKEE (reference sequence). This CDR3 region has 16 residues. V dropped 0 bases and J dropped 9 bases, with 19 bases sitting between them.

The chain recombines TRBV19 with TRBJ1-1; 8 bases are a match to TRBD1. V lost 1 base, J lost 1 base, and 2 bases stayed unmatched. From germline, CDR1 is LNHDA and CDR2 SQIVND (reference sequence). The CDR3 runs to 15 residues. The DNA for the CDR3 is TGTGCCAGTAGTATAGCCCAGGGGGCGAACACTGAAGCTTTCTTT. Its translation is CASSIAQGANTEAFF.

The rearrangement links TRBV9 to TRBJ2-2, with no clear D. Germline CDR1 reads SGDLS; CDR2 reads YYNGEE. CDR3 size: 15 residues. With 2 bases removed from V and 8 bases from J, the gap between germline ends came to 16 bases. The CDR3 here is CASSVASPAVGELFF. CDR3 coding DNA: TGTGCCAGCAGCGTCGCCAGCCCCGCCGTTGGGGAGCTGTTTTTT. The variable domain in full, with the rest retrieved from reference TRBV9 and TRBJ2-2, is DSGVTQTPKHLITATGQRVTLRCSPRSGDLSVYWYQQSLDQGLQFLIQYYNGEERAKGNILERFSAQQFPDLHSELNLSSLELGDSALYFCASSVASPAVGELFFGEGSRLTVL.